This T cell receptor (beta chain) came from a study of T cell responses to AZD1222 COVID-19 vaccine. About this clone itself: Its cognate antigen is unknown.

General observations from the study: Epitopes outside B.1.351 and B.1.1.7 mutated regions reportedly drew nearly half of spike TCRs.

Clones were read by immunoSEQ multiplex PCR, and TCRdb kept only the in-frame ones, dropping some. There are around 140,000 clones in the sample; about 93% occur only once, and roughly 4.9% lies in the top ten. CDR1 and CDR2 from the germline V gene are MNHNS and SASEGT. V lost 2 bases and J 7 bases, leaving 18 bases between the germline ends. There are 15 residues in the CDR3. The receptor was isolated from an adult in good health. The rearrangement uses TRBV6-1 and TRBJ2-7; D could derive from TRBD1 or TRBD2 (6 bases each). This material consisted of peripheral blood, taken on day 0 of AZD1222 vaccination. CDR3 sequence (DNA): TGTGCCAGCAGTGAAAGCGGTACGGGGGCCCTGGAGCAGTACTTC. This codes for CASSESGTGALEQYF.